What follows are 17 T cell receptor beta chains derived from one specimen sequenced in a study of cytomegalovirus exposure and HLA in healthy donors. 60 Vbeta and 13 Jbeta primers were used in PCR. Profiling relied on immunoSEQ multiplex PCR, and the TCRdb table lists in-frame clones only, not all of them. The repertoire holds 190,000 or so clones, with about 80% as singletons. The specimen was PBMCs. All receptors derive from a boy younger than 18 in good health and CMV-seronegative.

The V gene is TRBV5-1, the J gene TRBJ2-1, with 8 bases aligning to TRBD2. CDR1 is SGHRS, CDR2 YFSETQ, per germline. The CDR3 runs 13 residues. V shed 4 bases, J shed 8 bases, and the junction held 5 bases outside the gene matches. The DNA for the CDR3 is TGCGCCAGCAGCCGGGGACTAGAAGATGAGCAGTTCTTC. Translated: CASSRGLEDEQFF.

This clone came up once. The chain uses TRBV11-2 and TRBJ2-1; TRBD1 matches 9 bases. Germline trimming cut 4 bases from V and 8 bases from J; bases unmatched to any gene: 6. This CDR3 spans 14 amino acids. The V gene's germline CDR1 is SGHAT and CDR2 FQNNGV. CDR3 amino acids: CASSSPDRGDEQFF. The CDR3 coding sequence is TGTGCCAGCAGCTCCCCGGACAGGGGAGATGAGCAGTTCTTC.

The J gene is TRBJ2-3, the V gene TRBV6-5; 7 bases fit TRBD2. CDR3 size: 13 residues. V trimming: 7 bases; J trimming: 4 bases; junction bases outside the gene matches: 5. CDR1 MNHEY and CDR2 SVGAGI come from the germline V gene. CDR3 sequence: CASMREWADTQYF. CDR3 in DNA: TGTGCCAGCATGCGGGAGTGGGCAGATACGCAGTATTTT.

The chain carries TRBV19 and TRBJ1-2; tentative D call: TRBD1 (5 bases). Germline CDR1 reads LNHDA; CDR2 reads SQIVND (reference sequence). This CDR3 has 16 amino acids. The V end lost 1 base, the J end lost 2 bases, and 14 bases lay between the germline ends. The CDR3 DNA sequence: TGTGCCAGTAGTATAGTTCCGGGGGTGTCGAACTATGGCTACACCTTC. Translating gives CASSIVPGVSNYGYTF.

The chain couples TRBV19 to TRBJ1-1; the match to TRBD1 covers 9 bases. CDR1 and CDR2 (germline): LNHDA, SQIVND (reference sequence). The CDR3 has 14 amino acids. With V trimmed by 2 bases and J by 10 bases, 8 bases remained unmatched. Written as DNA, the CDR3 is TGTGCCAGTAGTATATATAGGGGACAGGGAGGAGCTTTCTTT. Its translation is CASSIYRGQGGAFF.

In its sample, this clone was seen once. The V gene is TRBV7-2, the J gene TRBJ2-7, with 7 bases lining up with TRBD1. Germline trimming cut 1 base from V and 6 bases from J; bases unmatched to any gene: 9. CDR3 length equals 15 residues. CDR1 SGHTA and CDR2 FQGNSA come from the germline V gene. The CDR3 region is CASSLGDRDVGEQYF. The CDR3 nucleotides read TGTGCCAGCAGCTTAGGCGACAGGGACGTCGGCGAGCAGTACTTC. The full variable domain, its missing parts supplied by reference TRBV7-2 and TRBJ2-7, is GAGVSQSPSNKVTEKGKDVELRCDPISGHTALYWYRQSLGQGLEFLIYFQGNSAPDKSGLPSDRFSAERTGGSVSTLTIQRTQQEDSAVYLCASSLGDRDVGEQYFGPGTRLTVT.

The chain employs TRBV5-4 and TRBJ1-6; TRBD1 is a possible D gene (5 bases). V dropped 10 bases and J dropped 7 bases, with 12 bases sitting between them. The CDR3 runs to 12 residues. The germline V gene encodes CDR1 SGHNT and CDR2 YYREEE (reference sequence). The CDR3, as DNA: TGTGCCGGACGGACAACCAATTCACCCCTCCACTTT. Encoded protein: CAGRTTNSPLHF.

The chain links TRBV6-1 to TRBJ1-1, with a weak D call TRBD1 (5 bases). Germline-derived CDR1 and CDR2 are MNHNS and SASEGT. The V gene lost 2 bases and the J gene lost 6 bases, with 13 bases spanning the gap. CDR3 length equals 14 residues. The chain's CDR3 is CASSESWGEAEAFF. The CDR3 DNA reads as TGTGCCAGCAGTGAATCGTGGGGGGAAGCTGAAGCTTTCTTT.

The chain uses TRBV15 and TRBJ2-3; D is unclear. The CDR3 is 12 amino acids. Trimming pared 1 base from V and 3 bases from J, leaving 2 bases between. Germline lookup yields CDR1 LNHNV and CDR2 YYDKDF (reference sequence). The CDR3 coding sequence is TGTGCCACCAGCAGAGTAACAGATACGCAGTATTTT. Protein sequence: CATSRVTDTQYF.

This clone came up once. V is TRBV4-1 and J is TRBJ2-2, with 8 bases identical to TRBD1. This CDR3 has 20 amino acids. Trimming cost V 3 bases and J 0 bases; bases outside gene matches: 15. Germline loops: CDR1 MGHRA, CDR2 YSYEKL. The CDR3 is CASSHSRDRNPRANTGELFF. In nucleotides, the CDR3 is TGCGCCAGCAGCCACTCTCGGGACAGGAACCCTCGGGCGAACACCGGGGAGCTGTTTTTT.

The CDR3 DNA follows: TGTGCCAGCAGCTTATTTCCTGGGACAGGGTCCAACGAGCAGTACTTC. Translation: CASSLFPGTGSNEQYF. The J gene is TRBJ2-7, the V gene TRBV7-2; 9 bases fit TRBD1. The J segment lost 5 bases and the V segment lost 2 bases, leaving 10 bases of the junction unmatched. CDR1 and CDR2 (germline): SGHTA, FQGNSA. The CDR3 is made up of 16 amino acids.

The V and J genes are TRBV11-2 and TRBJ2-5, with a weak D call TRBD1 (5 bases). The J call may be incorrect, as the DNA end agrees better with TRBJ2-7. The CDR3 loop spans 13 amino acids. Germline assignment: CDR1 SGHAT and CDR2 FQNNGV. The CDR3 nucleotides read TGTGCCAGCAGCCCCCATAGGGGATACGAGCAGTACTTC. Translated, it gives CASSPHRGYEQYF.

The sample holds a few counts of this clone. This CDR3 reads CASSRTTGGASNTEAFF. CDR3 coding DNA: TGTGCCAGCTCCCGAACCACAGGGGGCGCATCGAACACTGAAGCTTTCTTT. The chain employs TRBV18 and TRBJ1-1, with 9 bases fitting TRBD1. The CDR3 totals 17 residues. Germline V lookup: CDR1 KGHSH, CDR2 LQKENI. V shed 6 bases, J shed 1 base, and the junction held 12 bases outside the gene matches.

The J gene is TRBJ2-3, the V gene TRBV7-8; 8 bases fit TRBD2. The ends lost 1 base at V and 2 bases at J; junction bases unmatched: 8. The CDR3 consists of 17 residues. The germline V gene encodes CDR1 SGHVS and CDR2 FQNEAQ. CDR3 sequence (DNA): TGTGCCAGCAGCTTAGTCCATAGCGGGGCGCCCACAGATACGCAGTATTTT. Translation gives CASSLVHSGAPTDTQYF.

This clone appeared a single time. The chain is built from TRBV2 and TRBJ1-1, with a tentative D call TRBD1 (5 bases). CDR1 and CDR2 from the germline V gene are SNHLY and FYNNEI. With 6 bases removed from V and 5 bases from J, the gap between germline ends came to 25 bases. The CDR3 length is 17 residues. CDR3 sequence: CASSPTWGRPEGTEAFF. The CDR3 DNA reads TGTGCCAGCAGCCCCACTTGGGGCCGCCCCGAAGGGACTGAAGCTTTCTTT.

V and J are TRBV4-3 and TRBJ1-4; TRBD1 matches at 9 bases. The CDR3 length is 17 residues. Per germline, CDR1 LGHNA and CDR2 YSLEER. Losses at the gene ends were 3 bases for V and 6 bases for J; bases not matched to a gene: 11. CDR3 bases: TGCGCCAGCAGCCATCTCGCCGGGACAGGGTCTCATGAAAAACTGTTTTTT. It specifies CASSHLAGTGSHEKLFF.

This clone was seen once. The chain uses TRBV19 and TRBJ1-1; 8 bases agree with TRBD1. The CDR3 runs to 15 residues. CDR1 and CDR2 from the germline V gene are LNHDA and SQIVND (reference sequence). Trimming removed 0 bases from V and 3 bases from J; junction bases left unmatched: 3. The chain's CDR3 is CASSIDEQGDTEAFF. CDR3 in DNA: TGTGCCAGTAGTATAGATGAACAGGGGGACACTGAAGCTTTCTTT.